This T cell receptor (beta chain) was captured by sequencing in a study of T cells in Graves' hyperthyroidism and ophthalmopathy. The CDR3 extends over 13 amino acids. Germline loops: CDR1 GTSNPN, CDR2 SVGIG (reference sequence). V lost 5 bases, J lost 7 bases, and 6 bases stayed unmatched. Study-level findings and limits: Peripheral blood also featured most of the thyroid clonotypes expanded above 0.001.

Amplification targeted TCR beta CDR3 regions from RNA transcripts. Primed by the HTBI set, a first-round RT-PCR was run on the TCR CDR3. TCRdb redid the calling of the multiplex PCR reads with MiXCR, one entry per CDR3 protein. The sample lists about 560,000 distinct CDR3 sequences; less than 20% were seen once. Regarding this clonotype: Its antigen is unknown.

The TCR comes from a woman between 25 and 40 years old with Graves' hyperthyroidism. This chain connects TRBV30 to TRBJ1-1, with TRBD1 identical over 11 bases. Sequenced material: blood. This CDR3 is CAWGGQGAIEAFF. In DNA form, the CDR3 reads TGTGCCTGGGGCGGACAGGGGGCAATTGAAGCTTTCTTT.